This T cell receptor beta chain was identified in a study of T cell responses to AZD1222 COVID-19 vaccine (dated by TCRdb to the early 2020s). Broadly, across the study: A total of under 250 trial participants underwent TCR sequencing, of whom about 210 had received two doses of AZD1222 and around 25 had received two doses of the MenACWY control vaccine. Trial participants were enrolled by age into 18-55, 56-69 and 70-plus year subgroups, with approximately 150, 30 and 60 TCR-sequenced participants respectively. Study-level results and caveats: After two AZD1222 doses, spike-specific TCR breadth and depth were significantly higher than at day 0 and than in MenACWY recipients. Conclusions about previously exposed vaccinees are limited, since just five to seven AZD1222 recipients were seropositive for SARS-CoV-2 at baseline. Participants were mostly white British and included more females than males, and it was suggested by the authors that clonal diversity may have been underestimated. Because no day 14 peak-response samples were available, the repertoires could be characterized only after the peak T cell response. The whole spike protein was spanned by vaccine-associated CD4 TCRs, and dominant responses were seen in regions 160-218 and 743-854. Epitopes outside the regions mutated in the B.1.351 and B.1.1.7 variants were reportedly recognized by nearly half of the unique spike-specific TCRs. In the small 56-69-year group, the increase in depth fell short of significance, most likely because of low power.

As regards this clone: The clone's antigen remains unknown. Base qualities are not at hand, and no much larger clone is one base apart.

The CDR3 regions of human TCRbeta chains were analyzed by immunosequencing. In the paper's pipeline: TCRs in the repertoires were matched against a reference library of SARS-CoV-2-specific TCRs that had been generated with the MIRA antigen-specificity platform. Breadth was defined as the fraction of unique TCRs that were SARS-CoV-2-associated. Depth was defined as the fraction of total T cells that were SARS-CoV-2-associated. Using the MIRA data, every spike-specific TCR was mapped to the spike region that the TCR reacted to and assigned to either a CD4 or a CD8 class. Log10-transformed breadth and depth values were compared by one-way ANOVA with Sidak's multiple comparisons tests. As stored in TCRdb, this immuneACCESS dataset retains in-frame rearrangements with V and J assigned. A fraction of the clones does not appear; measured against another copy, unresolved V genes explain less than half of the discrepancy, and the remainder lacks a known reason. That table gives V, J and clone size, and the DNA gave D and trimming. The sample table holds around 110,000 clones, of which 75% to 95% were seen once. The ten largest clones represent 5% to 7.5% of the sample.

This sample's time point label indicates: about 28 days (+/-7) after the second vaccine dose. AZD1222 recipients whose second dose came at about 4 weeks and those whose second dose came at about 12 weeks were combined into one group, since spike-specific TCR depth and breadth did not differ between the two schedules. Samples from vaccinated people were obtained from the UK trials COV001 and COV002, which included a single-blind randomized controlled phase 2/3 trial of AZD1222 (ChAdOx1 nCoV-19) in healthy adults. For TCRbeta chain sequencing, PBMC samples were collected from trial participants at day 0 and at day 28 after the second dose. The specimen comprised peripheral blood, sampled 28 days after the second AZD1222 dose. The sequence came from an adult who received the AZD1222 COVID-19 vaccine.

CDR3 protein: CASSQDPGAGYEQYF. The nucleotide sequence is given as TGCGCCAGCAGCCAAGATCCCGGGGCCGGGTACGAGCAGTACTTC. The V gene is TRBV4-1 and the J gene is TRBJ2-7; the D gene cannot be resolved beyond TRBD1 or TRBD2, each matching 5 bases. Trimming removed 0 bases from V and 4 bases from J, leaving 13 bases between the germline ends. From the cysteine through the phenylalanine, the CDR3 covers 15 amino acids. The DNA shown is the 45-base CDR3, in frame from base 1. The germline V gene supplies CDR1 MGHRA and CDR2 YSYEKL.